This T cell receptor (beta chain) was sequenced in a study of blood T cell repertoires in COVID-19 (dated by TCRdb to 2018 to 2021). Study-level background: The collaborator samples originated in the United States, Italy and Spain and spanned the acute and convalescent phases of COVID-19. Deeply sampled blood TCRbeta repertoires from subjects exposed to, actively infected with, or recovered from COVID-19 were included in the dataset. The repertoires were released in a freely available public database meant as a resource for research on the immune response to SARS-CoV-2. The material from the prospective study consisted of cDNA or gDNA derived from T cells, B-cell-depleted T cells, or PBMCs. The samples were drawn from the first 160 participants of the ongoing ImmuneRACE study and from some 1,300 subjects provided by 6 global collaborators. Where available, HLA class I and class II types were obtained from metadata supplied by the sample provider rather than from assay-based typing. Nearly every sample came with metadata listing a de-identified subject ID, COVID-19 status, age in years and sex.

TCRbeta CDR3 regions were amplified from genomic DNA using the immunoSEQ Assay, a bias-controlled multiplex PCR. The published analysis was carried out like this. The number of nucleated cells in each sample was estimated by amplification of reference gene primers within the assay. To quantify the absolute abundance of each unique TCRbeta CDR3 rearrangement, sequence reads were collapsed and filtered. For each sample, productive Simpson clonality was calculated by taking the square root of Simpson's diversity index across productive rearrangements. The table was pulled from immuneACCESS by TCRdb, which kept in-frame rearrangements only. Such tables lose some clones; where checked, under half of the loss comes from unresolved V genes, and the rest has no known cause. V and J calls and clone size follow that table, whereas D and trimming were derived from the DNA. Within this sample are around 250,000 clones, with more than 75% of them counted one time only. The top ten clonotypes cover 1.5% to 2% of the sample.

Another Seattle source contributed samples from volunteer blood donors who had recovered from COVID-19. Collaborating institutions collected whole blood in K2EDTA tubes following their own protocols. For TCRbeta analysis, collaborator samples were shipped as frozen whole blood, as isolated PBMCs, or as DNA extracted from either sample type. In regard to this clone: The antigen it recognizes is unknown. The input lacks base qualities; no much larger clone sits a single base away.

From cysteine to phenylalanine, the CDR3 is 15 amino acids long. Only the CDR3 DNA stays, 45 bases, in frame from base 1. Trimmed from V: 3 bases; trimmed from J: 5 bases; junction bases lacking a gene match: 5. Via the germline V gene, CDR1 is KGHSH and CDR2 LQKENI. General conclusions and limits of the study: Clinical and demographic metadata were provided uncurated, with the amount varying by source and participant.

The chain is assembled from TRBV18 and TRBJ2-4; 9 middle bases align to TRBD1. Sequenced input: peripheral blood. This TCR was sampled from an older woman who had recovered from COVID-19. The sequenced DNA: TGTGCCAGCTCACCCACAGGGGGCCCGGAAAACATTCAGTACTTC. Its protein is CASSPTGGPENIQYF.